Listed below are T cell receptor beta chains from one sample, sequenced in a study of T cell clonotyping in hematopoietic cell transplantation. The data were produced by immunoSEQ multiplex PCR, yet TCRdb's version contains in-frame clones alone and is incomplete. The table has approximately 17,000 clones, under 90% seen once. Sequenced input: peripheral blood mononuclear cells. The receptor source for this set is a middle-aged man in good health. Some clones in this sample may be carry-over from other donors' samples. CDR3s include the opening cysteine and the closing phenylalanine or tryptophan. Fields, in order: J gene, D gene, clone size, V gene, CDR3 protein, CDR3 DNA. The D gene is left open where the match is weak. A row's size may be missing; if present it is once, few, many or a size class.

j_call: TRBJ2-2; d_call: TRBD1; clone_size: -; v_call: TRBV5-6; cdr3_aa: CASSLEQGVDTGELFF; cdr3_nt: TGTGCCAGCAGCTTGGAACAGGGGGTAGACACCGGGGAGCTGTTTTTT
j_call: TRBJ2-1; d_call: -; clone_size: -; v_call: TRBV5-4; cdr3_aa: CASSGGLSSYNEQFF; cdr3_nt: TGTGCCAGCAGCGGGGGACTCAGCTCCTACAATGAGCAGTTCTTC
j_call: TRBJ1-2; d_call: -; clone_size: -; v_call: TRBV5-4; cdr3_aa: CASSLDVQAGGYTF; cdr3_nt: TGTGCCAGCAGCTTGGATGTGCAGGCAGGGGGCTACACCTTC
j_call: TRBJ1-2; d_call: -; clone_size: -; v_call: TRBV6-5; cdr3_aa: CASSSPSRGEYGYTF; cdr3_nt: TGTGCCAGCAGTTCTCCCAGCAGGGGCGAGTATGGCTACACCTTC
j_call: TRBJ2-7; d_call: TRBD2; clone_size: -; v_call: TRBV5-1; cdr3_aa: CASSPTSGGYEQYF; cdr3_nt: TGCGCCAGCAGCCCGACTAGCGGGGGTTACGAGCAGTACTTC
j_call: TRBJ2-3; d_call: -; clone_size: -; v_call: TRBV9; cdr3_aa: CASSAHGGVSTDTQYF; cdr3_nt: TGTGCCAGCAGCGCCCACGGCGGGGTGAGCACAGATACGCAGTATTTT
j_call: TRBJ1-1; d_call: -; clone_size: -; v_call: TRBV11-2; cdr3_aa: CASSSGGRPEAFF; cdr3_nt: TGTGCCAGCAGCTCGGGGGGCAGGCCTGAAGCTTTCTTT
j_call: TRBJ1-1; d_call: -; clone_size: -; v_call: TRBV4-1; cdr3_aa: CASSQANWGGTEAFF; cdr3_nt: TGCGCCAGCAGCCAAGCTAATTGGGGAGGGACTGAAGCTTTCTTT
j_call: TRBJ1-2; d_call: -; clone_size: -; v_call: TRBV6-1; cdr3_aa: CASSETGTGYTF; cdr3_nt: TGTGCCAGCAGTGAAACAGGGACCGGCTACACCTTC
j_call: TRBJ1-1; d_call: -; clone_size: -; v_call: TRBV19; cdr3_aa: CASRPGGDTEAFF; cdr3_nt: TGTGCCAGTAGACCGGGCGGGGACACTGAAGCTTTCTTT
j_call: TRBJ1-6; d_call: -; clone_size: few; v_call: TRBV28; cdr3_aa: CASSPRRGRNSPLHF; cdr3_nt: TGTGCCAGCAGTCCGAGGAGGGGACGCAATTCACCCCTCCACTTT
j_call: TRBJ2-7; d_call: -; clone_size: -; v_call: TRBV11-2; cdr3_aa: CASSLDRLRQFSYEQYF; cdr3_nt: TGTGCCAGCAGCTTAGATCGGCTTAGGCAGTTCTCCTACGAGCAGTACTTC
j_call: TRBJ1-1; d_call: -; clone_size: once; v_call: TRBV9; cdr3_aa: CASSQTENTEAFF; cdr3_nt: TGTGCCAGCAGCCAAACAGAGAACACTGAAGCTTTCTTT
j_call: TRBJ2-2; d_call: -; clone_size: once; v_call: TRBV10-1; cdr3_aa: CASSELTGLGPGELFF; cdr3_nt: TGCGCCAGCAGTGAGTTGACAGGCCTGGGCCCCGGGGAGCTGTTTTTT
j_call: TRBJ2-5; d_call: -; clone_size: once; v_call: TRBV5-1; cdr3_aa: CASSFGPSSETQYF; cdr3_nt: TGCGCCAGCAGCTTCGGCCCCTCCTCGGAGACCCAGTACTTC
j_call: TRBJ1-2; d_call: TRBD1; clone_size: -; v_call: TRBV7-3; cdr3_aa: CASSPTGQGGYTF; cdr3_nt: TGTGCCAGCAGCCCGACAGGGCAAGGGGGCTACACCTTC
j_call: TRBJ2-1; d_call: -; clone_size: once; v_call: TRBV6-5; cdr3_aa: CASSLNTGIEQFF; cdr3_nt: TGTGCCAGCAGTTTAAACACAGGGATTGAGCAGTTCTTC
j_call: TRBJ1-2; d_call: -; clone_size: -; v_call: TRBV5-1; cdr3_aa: CASSFSGTALPASYGYTF; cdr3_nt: TGCGCCAGCAGCTTCTCCGGGACTGCGCTACCAGCTAGTTATGGCTACACCTTC
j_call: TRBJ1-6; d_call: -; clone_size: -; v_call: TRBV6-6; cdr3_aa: CASSYLEFNSPLHF; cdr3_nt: TGTGCCAGCAGTTACCTCGAATTTAATTCACCCCTCCACTTT
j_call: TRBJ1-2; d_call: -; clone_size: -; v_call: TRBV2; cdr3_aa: CASSERAGNGYTF; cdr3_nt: TGTGCCAGCAGTGAAAGGGCAGGGAATGGCTACACCTTC
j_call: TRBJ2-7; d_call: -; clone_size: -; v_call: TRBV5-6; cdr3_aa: CASSLARAPPYEQYF; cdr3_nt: TGTGCCAGCAGCTTGGCCAGAGCCCCCCCCTACGAGCAGTACTTC
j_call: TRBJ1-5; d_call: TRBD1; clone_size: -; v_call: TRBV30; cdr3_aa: CAWSPGQGGNQPQHF; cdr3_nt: TGTGCCTGGAGTCCCGGACAGGGTGGCAATCAGCCCCAGCATTTT
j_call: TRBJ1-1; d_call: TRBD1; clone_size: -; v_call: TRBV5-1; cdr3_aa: CASSEDRRRSEAFF; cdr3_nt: TGCGCCAGCAGCGAGGACAGGCGTAGGTCTGAAGCTTTCTTT
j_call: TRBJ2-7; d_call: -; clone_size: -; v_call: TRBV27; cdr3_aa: CASSFVGDEQYF; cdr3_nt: TGTGCCAGCAGTTTCGTAGGCGACGAGCAGTACTTC